The 7 T cell receptor beta chains below were found in one sample sequenced in a study of blood T cells in healthy people across ages. Alongside a J-beta primer mix, a sample-barcoded 5' primer served in a second PCR lasting about 7 to 11 cycles. One entry per CDR3 protein, called by TCRdb with MiXCR from the 5' RACE reads. The sample gives over 1,500,000 distinct CDR3 sequences, 35% to 50% of which show up once; under 30% is in the top ten. The sequencing input was blood. The receptors derive from a human donor in good health.

V is TRBV12-5 and J is TRBJ2-1; D perhaps matches TRBD1 (5 bases). Germline CDR1 reads LGHNT; CDR2 reads FRNRAP. V gave up 2 bases and J gave up 6 bases, with 8 bases separating them. CDR3 length: 13 amino acids. This chain's CDR3 is CASGLSRVNEQFF. The CDR3 nucleotides are TGTGCTAGTGGTTTGAGCAGGGTCAATGAGCAGTTCTTC.

Written as DNA, the CDR3 is TGTGCCAGCATGGGAGACAGGACCTCCTCCTACGAGCAGTACTTC. This sequence encodes CASMGDRTSSYEQYF. V is TRBV6-1 and J is TRBJ2-7, with TRBD1 as a possible D gene (6 bases). Germline V lookup: CDR1 MNHNS, CDR2 SASEGT. The CDR3 has 15 amino acids. V shed 7 bases and J shed 0 bases, with 16 bases lying between them.

The chain couples TRBV11-1 to TRBJ1-1; 11 positions agree with TRBD1. Per the germline V gene, CDR1 is SGHAT and CDR2 is FQDESV (reference sequence). This CDR3 contains 15 residues. Trimming at V came to 5 bases and at J to 5 bases, leaving 7 bases not matched to a gene. In nucleotides, the CDR3 is TGTGCCAGCAGCCGGGACAGGGGGGCCGGTACTGAAGCTTTCTTT. It codes for CASSRDRGAGTEAFF.

The chain recombines TRBV6-7 with TRBJ2-5; D gene ambiguous. TRBV6-7 is designated an ORF whose function remains uncertain. The CDR3 has 15 residues. V gave up 2 bases and J gave up 4 bases, with 14 bases separating them. The CDR3 loop reads CASSYPRFLSETQYF. CDR3 coding DNA: TGTGCCAGCAGTTACCCGAGGTTCCTCTCAGAGACCCAGTACTTC.

This chain joins TRBV7-2 and TRBJ1-1; D not certain. Trimming took off 3 bases at V and 7 bases at J, with 9 bases between the two ends. The CDR3 is 12 amino acids. Germline V gene lookup returns CDR1 SGHTA and CDR2 FQGNSA. The CDR3 is CASSFWTSEAFF. The CDR3 bases are TGTGCCAGCAGCTTTTGGACCAGTGAAGCTTTCTTT.

V and J are TRBV7-2 and TRBJ2-7; TRBD1 agrees at 8 bases. The CDR3 runs to 16 residues. The V segment lost 1 base and the J segment 2 bases; nucleotides outside the gene matches: 7. Germline lookup yields CDR1 SGHTA and CDR2 FQGNSA. The chain's CDR3 is CASSLGTGSKAYEQYF. The CDR3 nucleotides are TGTGCCAGCAGCTTAGGGACAGGGAGCAAGGCCTACGAGCAGTACTTC.

J is TRBJ2-6 and V is TRBV24-1; the D is unclear. This CDR3 contains 12 residues. Trimming left V 0 bases short and J 7 bases short, with 0 bases between. From germline, CDR1 is KGHDR and CDR2 SFDVKD. The CDR3 region is CATSDLANVLTF. The DNA of the CDR3 is TGTGCCACCAGTGATTTGGCCAACGTCCTGACTTTC.